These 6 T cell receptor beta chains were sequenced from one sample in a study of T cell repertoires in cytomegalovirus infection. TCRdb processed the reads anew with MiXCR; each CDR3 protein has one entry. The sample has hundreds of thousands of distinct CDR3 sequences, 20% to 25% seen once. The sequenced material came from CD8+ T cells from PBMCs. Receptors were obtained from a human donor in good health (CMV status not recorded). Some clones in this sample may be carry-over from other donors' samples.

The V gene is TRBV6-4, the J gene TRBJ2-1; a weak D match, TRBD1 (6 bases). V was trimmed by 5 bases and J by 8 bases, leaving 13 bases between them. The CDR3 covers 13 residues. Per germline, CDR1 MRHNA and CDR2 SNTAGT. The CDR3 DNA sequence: TGTGCCAGCAGTAACCTTAAGGGGGATGAGCAGTTCTTC. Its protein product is CASSNLKGDEQFF.

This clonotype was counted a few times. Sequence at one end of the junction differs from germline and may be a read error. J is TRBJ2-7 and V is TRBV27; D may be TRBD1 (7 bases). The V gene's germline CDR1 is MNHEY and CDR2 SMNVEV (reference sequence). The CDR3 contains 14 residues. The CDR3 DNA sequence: TGTGCCAGCATTTTTGGGGCAGGGGGAGGCCGTCCCCACTTC. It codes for CASIFGAGGGRPHF.

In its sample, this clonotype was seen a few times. The CDR3 nucleotides read TGTGCCAGCAGCATAAACAGGGGACCAAACACTGAAGCTTTCTTT. This codes for CASSINRGPNTEAFF. The J gene is TRBJ1-1, the V gene TRBV5-5; 7 nucleotides agree with TRBD1. V lost 4 bases and J lost 2; bases outside the gene matches: 8. Germline lookup yields CDR1 SGHKS and CDR2 YYEKEE (reference sequence). This CDR3 region has 15 residues.

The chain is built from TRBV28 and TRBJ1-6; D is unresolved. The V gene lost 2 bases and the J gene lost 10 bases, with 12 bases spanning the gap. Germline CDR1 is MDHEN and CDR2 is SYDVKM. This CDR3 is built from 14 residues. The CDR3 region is CASSLRHLGSPLHF. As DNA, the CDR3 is TGTGCCAGCAGTTTAAGGCACCTAGGGTCACCCCTCCACTTT.

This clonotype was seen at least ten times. CDR3 sequence reads: CASGTGAGYTF. The CDR3 DNA reads TGCGCCAGCGGGACGGGGGCTGGCTACACCTTC. This chain connects TRBV10-1 to TRBJ1-2; D is possibly TRBD1 (6 bases). The CDR3 extends over 11 amino acids. Trimming shortened V by 8 bases and J by 7 bases, and 11 bases separated the two germline ends. Germline values: CDR1 WNHNN, CDR2 SYGVQD (reference sequence).

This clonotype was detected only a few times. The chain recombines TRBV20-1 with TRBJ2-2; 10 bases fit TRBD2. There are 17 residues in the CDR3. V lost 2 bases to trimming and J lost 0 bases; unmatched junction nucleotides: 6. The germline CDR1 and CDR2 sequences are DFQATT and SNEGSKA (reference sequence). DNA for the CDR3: TGCAGTGCTAGACCGACTAGCGGGCCCCCGAACACCGGGGAGCTGTTTTTT. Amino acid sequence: CSARPTSGPPNTGELFF.